Here is one TCR beta chain with its context. Amplification used 60 V beta primers and 13 J beta primers. Generated by immunoSEQ multiplex PCR, the TCRdb table keeps only in-frame clones and is missing some. The repertoire has 90,000 to 95,000 clones, about 81% of them found once; the top ten carry 2.1%. Time point defined: after dendritic cell vaccination, including at tumor progression/relapse. Patients had residual fresh-frozen tumor tissue and more than two years of survival data. The data originate from a study of glioma-infiltrating T cells after dendritic cell vaccination. Study in general: Autologous tumor lysate was loaded overnight onto monocyte-derived dendritic cells grown seven days with IL-4 and GM-CSF.

The receptor comes from a human donor with glioblastoma. Sequencing was performed on blood, taken after dendritic cell vaccination.

This CDR3 reads CASSDAWGLGPQHF. In DNA, the CDR3 is TGTGCCAGCAGTGACGCTTGGGGCCTTGGGCCCCAGCATTTT. This chain uses TRBV6-1 with TRBJ1-5; possible D gene TRBD1, 5 bases. Trimming removed 3 bases at V and 9 bases at J, with 15 bases between. The CDR3 extends over 14 amino acids. From germline, CDR1 is MNHNS and CDR2 SASEGT.